The 2 T cell receptor beta chains given below trace back to one sample, sequenced in a study of T-cell reconstitution after alpha-beta-depleted transplantation in children. Unique molecular identifiers were built into the TCRbeta library. TCRdb reprocessed the PCR reads via MiXCR and lists one record per CDR3 protein. The sample has about 580,000 distinct CDR3 sequences; under 25% are singletons. Sequencing used PBMCs, mostly from graft donor cells, obtained 360 days after TCRalphabeta/CD19-depleted stem cell transplant. The source of these receptors is a boy under two years old who had a stem cell transplant for acute myeloid leukemia, so the T cells may come from the graft donor.

V is TRBV7-2 and J is TRBJ1-2, with D tentatively TRBD1 (5 bases). The CDR3 is 15 amino acids. Per germline, CDR1 SGHTA and CDR2 FQGNSA. V was cut by 5 bases and J by 0 bases, with 13 bases left in between. The CDR3 loop reads CASSPSRVANYGYTF. The CDR3 bases are TGTGCCAGCAGCCCTTCCAGGGTAGCTAACTATGGCTACACCTTC.

This clonotype was observed many times. This chain's CDR3 is CASSPGGSYEQYV. The CDR3 nucleotides are TGTGCCAGCAGCCCGGGCGGGTCCTACGAGCAGTACGTC. The rearrangement uses TRBV6-1 and TRBJ2-7; D possibly corresponds to TRBD2 (5 bases). V was pared by 6 bases and J by 1 base, with 10 bases between. Germline V lookup: CDR1 MNHNS, CDR2 SASEGT. The CDR3 length is 13 residues.